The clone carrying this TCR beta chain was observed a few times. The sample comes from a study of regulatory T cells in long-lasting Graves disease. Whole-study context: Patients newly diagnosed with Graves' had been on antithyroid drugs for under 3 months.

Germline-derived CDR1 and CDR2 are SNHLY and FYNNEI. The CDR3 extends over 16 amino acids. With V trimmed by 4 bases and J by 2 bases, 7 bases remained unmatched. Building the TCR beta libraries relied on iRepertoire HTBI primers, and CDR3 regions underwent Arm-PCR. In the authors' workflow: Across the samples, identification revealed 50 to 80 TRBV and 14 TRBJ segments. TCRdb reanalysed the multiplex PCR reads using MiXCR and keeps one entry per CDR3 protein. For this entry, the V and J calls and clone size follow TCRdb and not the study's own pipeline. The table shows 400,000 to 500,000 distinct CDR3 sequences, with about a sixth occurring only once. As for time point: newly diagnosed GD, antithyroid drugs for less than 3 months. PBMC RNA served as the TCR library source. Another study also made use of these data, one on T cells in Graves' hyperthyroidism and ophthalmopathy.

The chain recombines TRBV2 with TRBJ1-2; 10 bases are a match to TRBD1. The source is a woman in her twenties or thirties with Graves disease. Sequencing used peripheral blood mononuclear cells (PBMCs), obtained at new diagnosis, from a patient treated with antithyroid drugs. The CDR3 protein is CASSAFGTGENYGYTF. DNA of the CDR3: TGTGCCAGCAGTGCCTTTGGGACAGGGGAGAACTATGGCTACACCTTC. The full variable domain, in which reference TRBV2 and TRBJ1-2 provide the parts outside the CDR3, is EPEVTQTPSHQVTQMGQEVILRCVPISNHLYFYWYRQILGQKVEFLVSFYNNEISEKSEIFDDQFSVERPDGSNFTLKIRSTKLEDSAMYFCASSAFGTGENYGYTFGSGTRLTVV.